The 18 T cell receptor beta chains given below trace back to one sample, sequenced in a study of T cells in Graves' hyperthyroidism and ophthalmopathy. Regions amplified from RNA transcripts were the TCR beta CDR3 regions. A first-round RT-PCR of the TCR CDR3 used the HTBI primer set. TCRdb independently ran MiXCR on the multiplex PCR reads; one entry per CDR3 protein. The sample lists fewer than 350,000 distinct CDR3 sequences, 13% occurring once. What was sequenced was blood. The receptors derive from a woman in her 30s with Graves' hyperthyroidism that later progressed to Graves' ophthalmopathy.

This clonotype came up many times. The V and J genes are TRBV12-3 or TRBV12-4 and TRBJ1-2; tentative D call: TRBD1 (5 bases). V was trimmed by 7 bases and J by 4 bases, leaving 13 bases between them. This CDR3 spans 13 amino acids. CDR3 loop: CASTDRVGYGYTF. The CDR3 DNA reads TGTGCCAGCACCGACAGAGTTGGCTATGGCTACACCTTC.

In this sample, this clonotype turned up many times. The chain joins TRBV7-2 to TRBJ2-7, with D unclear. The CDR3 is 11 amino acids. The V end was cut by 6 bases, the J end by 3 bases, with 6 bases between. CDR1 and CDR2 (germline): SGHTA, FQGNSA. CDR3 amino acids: CASRHYYEQYF. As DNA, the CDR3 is TGTGCCAGCAGGCATTACTACGAGCAGTACTTC.

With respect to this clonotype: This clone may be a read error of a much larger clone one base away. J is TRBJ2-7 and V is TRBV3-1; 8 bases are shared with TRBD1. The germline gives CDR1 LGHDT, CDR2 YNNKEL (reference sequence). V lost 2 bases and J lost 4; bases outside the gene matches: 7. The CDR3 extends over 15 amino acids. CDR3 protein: CASSQTTGAVYEQYF. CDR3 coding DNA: TGTGCCAGCAGCCAAACGACAGGGGCGGTTTACGAGCAGTACTTC.

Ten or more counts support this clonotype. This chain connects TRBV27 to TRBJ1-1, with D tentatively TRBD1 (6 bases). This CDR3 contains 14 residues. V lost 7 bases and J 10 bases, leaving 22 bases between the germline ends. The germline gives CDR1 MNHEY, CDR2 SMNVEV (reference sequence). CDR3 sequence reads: CASMGTGWLVGAFF. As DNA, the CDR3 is TGTGCCAGCATGGGAACAGGGTGGCTGGTAGGAGCTTTCTTT.

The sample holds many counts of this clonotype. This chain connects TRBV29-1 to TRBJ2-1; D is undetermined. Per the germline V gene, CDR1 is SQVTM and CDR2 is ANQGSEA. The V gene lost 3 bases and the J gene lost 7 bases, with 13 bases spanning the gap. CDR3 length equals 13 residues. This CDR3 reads CSVDFTHRNEQFF. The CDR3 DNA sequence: TGCAGCGTTGATTTTACACATCGGAATGAGCAGTTCTTC.

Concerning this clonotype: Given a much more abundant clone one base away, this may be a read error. The CDR3: CASGPGGTGVYTQYF. DNA for the CDR3: TGTGCCAGCGGCCCGGGCGGGACGGGCGTATATACGCAGTATTTT. V usage is TRBV14 and J usage is TRBJ2-3; weak D call: TRBD2 (6 bases). The CDR3 spans 15 residues. Deletions cut 8 bases from V and 7 bases from J, with 22 bases between. Germline assignment: CDR1 SGHDN and CDR2 FVKESK.

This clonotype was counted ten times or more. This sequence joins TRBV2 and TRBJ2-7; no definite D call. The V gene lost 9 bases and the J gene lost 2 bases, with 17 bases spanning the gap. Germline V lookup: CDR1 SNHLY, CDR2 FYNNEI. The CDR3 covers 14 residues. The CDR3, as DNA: TGTGCCAGTCTTAGTGTTGGAATAACCTACGAGCAGTACTTC. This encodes CASLSVGITYEQYF.

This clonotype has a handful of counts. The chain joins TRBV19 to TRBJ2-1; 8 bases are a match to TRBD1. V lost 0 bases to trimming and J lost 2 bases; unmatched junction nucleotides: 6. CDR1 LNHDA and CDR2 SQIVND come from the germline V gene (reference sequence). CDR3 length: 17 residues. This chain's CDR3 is CASSIDGPTGAYNEQFF. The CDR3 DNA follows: TGTGCCAGTAGTATAGATGGTCCGACAGGGGCCTACAATGAGCAGTTCTTC.

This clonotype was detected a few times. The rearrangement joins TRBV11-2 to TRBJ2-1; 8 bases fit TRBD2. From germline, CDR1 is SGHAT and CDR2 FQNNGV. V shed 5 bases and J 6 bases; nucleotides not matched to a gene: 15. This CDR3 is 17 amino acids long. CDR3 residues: CASSPSQAGALVNEQFF. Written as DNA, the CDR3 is TGTGCCAGCAGCCCCTCGCAAGCGGGAGCCCTGGTCAATGAGCAGTTCTTC.

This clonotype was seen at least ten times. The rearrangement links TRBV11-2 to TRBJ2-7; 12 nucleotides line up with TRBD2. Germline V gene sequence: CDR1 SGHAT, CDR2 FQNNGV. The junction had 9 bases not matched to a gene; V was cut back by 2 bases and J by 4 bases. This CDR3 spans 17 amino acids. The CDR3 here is CASSLLAGGLGAYEQYF. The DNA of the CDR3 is TGTGCCAGCAGCTTACTAGCGGGAGGGTTGGGCGCGTACGAGCAGTACTTC.

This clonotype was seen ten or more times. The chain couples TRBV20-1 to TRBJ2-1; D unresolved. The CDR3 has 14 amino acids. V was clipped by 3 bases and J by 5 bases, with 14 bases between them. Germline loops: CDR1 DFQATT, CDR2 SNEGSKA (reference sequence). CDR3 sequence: CSASYGSPDNEQFF. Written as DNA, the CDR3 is TGCAGTGCTAGCTACGGGTCCCCCGACAATGAGCAGTTCTTC.

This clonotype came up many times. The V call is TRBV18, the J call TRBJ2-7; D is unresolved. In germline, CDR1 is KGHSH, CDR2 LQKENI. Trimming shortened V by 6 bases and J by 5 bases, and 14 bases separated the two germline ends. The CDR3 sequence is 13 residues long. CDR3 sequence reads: CASSLLSGDEQYF. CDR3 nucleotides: TGTGCCAGCTCCCTCCTCTCTGGGGACGAGCAGTACTTC. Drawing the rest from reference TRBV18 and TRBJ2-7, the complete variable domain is NAGVMQNPRHLVRRRGQEARLRCSPMKGHSHVYWYRQLPEEGLKFMVYLQKENIIDESGMPKERFSAEFPKEGPSILRIQQVVRGDSAAYFCASSLLSGDEQYFGPGTRLTVT.

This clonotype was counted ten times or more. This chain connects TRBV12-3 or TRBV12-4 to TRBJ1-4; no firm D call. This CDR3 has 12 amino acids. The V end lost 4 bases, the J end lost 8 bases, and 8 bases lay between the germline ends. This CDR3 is CASSSDEEKLFF. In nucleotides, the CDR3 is TGTGCCAGCAGTTCCGACGAGGAAAAACTGTTTTTT.

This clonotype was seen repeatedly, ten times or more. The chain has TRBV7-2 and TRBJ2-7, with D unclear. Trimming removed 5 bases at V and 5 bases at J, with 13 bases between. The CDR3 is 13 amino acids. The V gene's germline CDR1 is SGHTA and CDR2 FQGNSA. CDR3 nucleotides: TGTGCCAGCAGCAAAAGAGCTAGGAACGAGCAGTACTTC. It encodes CASSKRARNEQYF.

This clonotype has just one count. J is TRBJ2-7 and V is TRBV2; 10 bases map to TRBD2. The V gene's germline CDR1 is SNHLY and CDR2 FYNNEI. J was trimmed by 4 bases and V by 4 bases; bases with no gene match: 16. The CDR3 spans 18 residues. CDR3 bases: TGTGCCAGCAGTGGTAGGGGACTAGCGCTACCAGGGGCATACGAGCAGTACTTC. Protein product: CASSGRGLALPGAYEQYF.

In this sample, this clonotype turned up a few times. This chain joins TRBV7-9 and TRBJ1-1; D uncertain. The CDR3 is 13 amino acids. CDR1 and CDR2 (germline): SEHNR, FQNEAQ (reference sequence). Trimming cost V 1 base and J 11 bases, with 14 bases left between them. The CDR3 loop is CASSLDGPGSAFF. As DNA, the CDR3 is TGTGCCAGCAGCTTAGATGGCCCCGGTAGCGCTTTCTTT.

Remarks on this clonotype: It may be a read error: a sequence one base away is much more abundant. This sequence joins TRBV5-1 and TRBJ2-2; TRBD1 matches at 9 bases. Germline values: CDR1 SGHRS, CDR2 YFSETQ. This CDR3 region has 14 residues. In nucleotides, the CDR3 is TGCGCCAGCAGCCCTAAACAGGGGGCCGGGGGGCTGTTTTTT. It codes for CASSPKQGAGGLFF. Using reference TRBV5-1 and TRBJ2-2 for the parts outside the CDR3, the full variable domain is KAGVTQTPRYLIKTRGQQVTLSCSPISGHRSVSWYQQTPGQGLQFLFEYFSETQRNKGNFPGRFSGRQFSNSRSEMNVSTLELGDSALYLCASSPKQGAGGLFFGEGSRLTVL.

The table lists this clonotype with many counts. The CDR3 spells CASSLEGSKGLQYF. The DNA for the CDR3 is TGTGCCAGCAGCTTAGAGGGCTCAAAAGGATTGCAGTACTTC. The rearrangement uses TRBV11-2 and TRBJ2-7, with D uncertain. Germline V gives CDR1 SGHAT, CDR2 FQNNGV. The CDR3 is 14 residues long. V gave up 0 bases and J gave up 9 bases, with 15 bases separating them.